The clone carrying this TCR beta chain was seen a few times. The germline V and J ends were trimmed by 5 bases and 8 bases, with 18 bases remaining between them. Germline V gene lookup returns CDR1 SGHAT and CDR2 FQNNGV. CDR3 size: 15 residues. TCRdb reprocessed the 5' RACE reads via MiXCR and lists one record per CDR3 protein. The sample lists 450,000 to 550,000 distinct CDR3 sequences; approximately 21% were seen once. The data belong to a study of T cells after yellow fever vaccination. This chain uses TRBV11-2 with TRBJ1-4; no firm D call. The TCR comes from a man between 25 and 39 years old who received the YFV17D yellow fever vaccine. The sequencing used PBMCs, collected 15 days after the yellow fever booster vaccination. For the CDR3, the DNA is TGTGCCAGCAGCCGGTCCGGGCTGGGTGGAGAAAAACTGTTTTTT. Its protein product is CASSRSGLGGEKLFF.